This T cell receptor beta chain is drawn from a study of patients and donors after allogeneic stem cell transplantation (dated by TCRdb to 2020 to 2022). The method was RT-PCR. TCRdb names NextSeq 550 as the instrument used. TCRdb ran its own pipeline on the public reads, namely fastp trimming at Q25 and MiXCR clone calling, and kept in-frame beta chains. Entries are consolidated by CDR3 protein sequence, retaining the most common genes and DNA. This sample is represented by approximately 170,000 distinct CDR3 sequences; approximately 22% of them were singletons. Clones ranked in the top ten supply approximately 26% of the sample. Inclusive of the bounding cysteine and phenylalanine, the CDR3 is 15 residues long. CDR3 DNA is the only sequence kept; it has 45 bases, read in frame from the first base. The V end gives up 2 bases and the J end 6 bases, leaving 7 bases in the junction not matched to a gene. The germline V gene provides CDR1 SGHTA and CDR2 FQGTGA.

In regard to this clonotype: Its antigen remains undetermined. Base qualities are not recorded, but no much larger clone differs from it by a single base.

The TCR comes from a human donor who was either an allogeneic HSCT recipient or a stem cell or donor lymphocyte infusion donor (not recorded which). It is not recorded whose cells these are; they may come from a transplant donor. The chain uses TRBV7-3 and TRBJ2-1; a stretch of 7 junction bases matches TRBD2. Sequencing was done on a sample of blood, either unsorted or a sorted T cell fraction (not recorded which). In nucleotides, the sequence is TGTGCCAGCAGCTTACGGGCGGGAGTAGCCAATGAGCAGTTCTTC. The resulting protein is CASSLRAGVANEQFF.